Presented here are 32 T cell receptor beta chains from one specimen sequenced in a study of T cell changes during pregnancy in multiple sclerosis. The method was immunoSEQ multiplex PCR; TCRdb's version includes in-frame clones alone and lacks a portion of them. The top ten clones hold around 1.9% of a sample with 45,000 to 60,000 clones, around 93% of them seen once. Sequencing used peripheral blood, obtained in the second trimester of pregnancy. These TCRs come from a female donor with multiple sclerosis, enrolled in a pregnancy study.

The V gene is TRBV5-1, the J gene TRBJ2-5, with unresolved D. There are 16 residues in the CDR3. Trimming took 0 bases from V and 0 from J, leaving 12 bases between them. Germline CDR1 and CDR2: SGHRS and YFSETQ. CDR3 residues: CASSLGVQNNQETQYF. CDR3 DNA sequence: TGCGCCAGCAGCTTGGGGGTACAGAATAACCAAGAGACCCAGTACTTC.

This clone showed up just once. The chain links TRBV25-1 to TRBJ2-1; a weak D match, TRBD1 (6 bases). Germline assignment: CDR1 MGHDK and CDR2 SYGVNS. Trimming left V 6 bases short and J 2 bases short, with 11 bases between. This CDR3 is built from 14 residues. CDR3 nucleotides: TGTGCCAGCAGGATGACAGGACCCTACAATGAGCAGTTCTTC. Protein: CASRMTGPYNEQFF.

The V and J genes are TRBV6-5 and TRBJ1-2; 7 nucleotides line up with TRBD1. V shed 0 bases, J shed 6 bases, and the junction held 7 bases outside the gene matches. CDR1 and CDR2 (germline): MNHEY, SVGAGI. This CDR3 is built from 15 residues. The CDR3: CASSYSSQGEHGYTF. The CDR3 region has the DNA TGTGCCAGCAGTTACTCGAGCCAGGGGGAGCATGGCTACACCTTC.

The V call is TRBV4-3, the J call TRBJ1-2, with D tentatively TRBD1 (6 bases). V was cut by 0 bases and J by 5 bases, with 19 bases left in between. From germline, CDR1 is LGHNA and CDR2 YSLEER. The CDR3 runs to 17 residues. The CDR3 DNA follows: TGCGCCAGCAGCCAAGACTTTAGACAGGAGGCGATATATGGCTACACCTTC. The encoded protein is CASSQDFRQEAIYGYTF.

This clone was found once. V is TRBV27 and J is TRBJ2-1, with 8 bases aligning to TRBD1. This CDR3 has 12 residues. The ends lost 5 bases at V and 8 bases at J; junction bases unmatched: 2. In germline, CDR1 is MNHEY, CDR2 SMNVEV (reference sequence). The CDR3, as DNA: TGTGCCAGCAGTGACAGGGGCTATGAGCAGTTCTTC. Its translation: CASSDRGYEQFF.

Here the CDR3 reads CASSLEAGSSSYNEQFF. In DNA form, the CDR3 reads TGTGCCAGCAGCTTAGAAGCGGGCTCCAGCTCCTACAATGAGCAGTTCTTC. The rearrangement uses TRBV7-9 and TRBJ2-1, with D perhaps matching TRBD2 (6 bases). The V gene's germline CDR1 is SEHNR and CDR2 FQNEAQ (reference sequence). Trimming cost V 1 base and J 0 bases, with 13 bases left between them. The CDR3 covers 17 residues.

The genes are TRBV7-2 and TRBJ2-5; D gene ambiguous. Looked up from germline, CDR1 is SGHTA and CDR2 is FQGNSA. Trimming left V 0 bases short and J 5 bases short, with 4 bases between. The CDR3 consists of 12 residues. CDR3 nucleotides: TGTGCCAGCAGCTTAGCGAGGGAGACCCAGTACTTC. Translating gives CASSLARETQYF.

This sequence joins TRBV5-1 and TRBJ2-2; TRBD2 matches 8 bases. The germline CDR1 and CDR2 sequences are SGHRS and YFSETQ. V dropped 6 bases and J dropped 4; count of bases not matched to a gene: 5. This CDR3 is 14 amino acids long. CDR3 protein: CASIGTSVTGELFF. The CDR3 nucleotides read TGCGCCAGCATAGGGACTAGTGTCACCGGGGAGCTGTTTTTT.

The V call is TRBV5-6, the J call TRBJ1-2; 7 nucleotides align to TRBD1. The CDR3 runs 14 residues. V trimming: 0 bases; J trimming: 2 bases; junction bases outside the gene matches: 1. In germline, CDR1 is SGHDT, CDR2 YYEEEE. DNA for the CDR3: TGTGCCAGCAGCTTGGCCAGGGGGAACTATGGCTACACCTTC. Translated: CASSLARGNYGYTF.

The rearrangement uses TRBV9 and TRBJ1-1, with TRBD1 matching 8 bases. Germline values: CDR1 SGDLS, CDR2 YYNGEE. After removal of 4 bases from V and 4 bases from J, the junction contained 15 bases not matched to a gene. This CDR3 is 17 amino acids long. This chain's CDR3 is CASSPHTGDRGRTEAFF. CDR3 in DNA: TGTGCCAGCAGCCCACACACAGGCGACAGGGGCCGCACTGAAGCTTTCTTT.

The table lists this clone with a count of one. V is TRBV7-2 and J is TRBJ2-1, with TRBD1 matching over 11 bases. From germline, CDR1 is SGHTA and CDR2 FQGNSA. J gave up 4 bases and V 5 bases, and 7 bases lay outside the gene matches. This CDR3 is 16 amino acids long. The CDR3 nucleotides read TGTGCCAGCAGCCGCCCCGGGACAGGGGGTTACAATGAGCAGTTCTTC. Translation gives CASSRPGTGGYNEQFF.

This chain uses TRBV4-1 with TRBJ2-1; possible D gene TRBD1, 9 bases. Germline-derived CDR1 and CDR2 are MGHRA and YSYEKL. V lost 5 bases, J lost 4 bases, and 24 bases lay in between. CDR3 length: 18 amino acids. The DNA of the CDR3 is TGCGCCAGCAGCGGACAGGGGCTAGCGGGTAACGGGTACAATGAGCAGTTCTTC. This encodes CASSGQGLAGNGYNEQFF.

The rearrangement links TRBV9 to TRBJ2-7; TRBD2 aligns across 8 bases. In germline, CDR1 is SGDLS, CDR2 YYNGEE. The CDR3 runs to 14 residues. V lost 7 bases and J lost 5; bases outside the gene matches: 11. The chain's CDR3 is CASASGTRGNEQYF. The CDR3 DNA reads TGTGCCAGCGCCTCCGGGACTAGGGGTAACGAGCAGTACTTC. The complete variable domain, with remaining parts taken from reference TRBV9 and TRBJ2-7, reads DSGVTQTPKHLITATGQRVTLRCSPRSGDLSVYWYQQSLDQGLQFLIQYYNGEERAKGNILERFSAQQFPDLHSELNLSSLELGDSALYFCASASGTRGNEQYFGPGTRLTVT.

This clone was observed a few times. The chain couples TRBV19 to TRBJ1-1; 10 positions match TRBD1. V lost 5 bases to trimming and J lost 5 bases; unmatched junction nucleotides: 17. Looked up from germline, CDR1 is LNHDA and CDR2 is SQIVND (reference sequence). There are 18 residues in the CDR3. Here the CDR3 reads CASSVSGTGARSGTEAFF. The DNA of the CDR3 is TGTGCCAGTAGTGTGTCCGGGACAGGGGCAAGGAGTGGGACTGAAGCTTTCTTT.

The chain uses TRBV2 and TRBJ1-1, with D uncertain. Trimming took 7 bases from V and 8 from J, leaving 11 bases between them. The CDR3 covers 11 residues. Germline CDR1 reads SNHLY; CDR2 reads FYNNEI. In DNA form, the CDR3 reads TGTGCCAGCACCGAAACGGTGGAAGCTTTCTTT. This sequence encodes CASTETVEAFF.

DNA of the CDR3: TGTGCCAGCAGTTACCCGGGACATCCCTCCTACGAGCAGTACTTC. Translation gives CASSYPGHPSYEQYF. The J gene is TRBJ2-7, the V gene TRBV11-2; D perhaps matches TRBD1 (6 bases). Germline CDR1 reads SGHAT; CDR2 reads FQNNGV. This CDR3 region has 15 residues. The V gene lost 6 bases and the J gene lost 0 bases, with 15 bases spanning the gap.

This CDR3 reads CASSFASGFYEQYF. DNA of the CDR3: TGTGCCAGTAGTTTTGCTAGCGGGTTCTACGAGCAGTACTTC. The chain recombines TRBV19 with TRBJ2-7; the match to TRBD2 covers 8 bases. V trimming: 5 bases; J trimming: 3 bases; junction bases outside the gene matches: 6. Germline V gene data show CDR1 as LNHDA and CDR2 as SQIVND (reference sequence). This CDR3 contains 14 residues.

The rearrangement links TRBV25-1 to TRBJ1-6, with D perhaps TRBD1 (5 bases). V lost 1 base to trimming and J lost 9 bases, with 7 bases between them. CDR1 MGHDK and CDR2 SYGVNS come from the germline V gene. CDR3 length equals 13 residues. The CDR3 DNA reads TGTGCCAGCAGTGAATTTAGGGGTTCACCCCTCCACTTT. This translates into CASSEFRGSPLHF. Drawing the rest from reference TRBV25-1 and TRBJ1-6, the complete variable domain is EADIYQTPRYLVIGTGKKITLECSQTMGHDKMYWYQQDPGMELHLIHYSYGVNSTEKGDLSSESTVSRIRTEHFPLTLESARPSHTSQYLCASSEFRGSPLHFGNGTRLTVT.

The chain carries TRBV30 and TRBJ1-2; D call uncertain. V shed 7 bases and J shed 4 bases, with 16 bases lying between them. The CDR3 contains 13 residues. Germline values: CDR1 GTSNPN, CDR2 SVGIG (reference sequence). This chain's CDR3 is CASPGISGYGYTF. The CDR3 bases are TGTGCCTCGCCGGGGATCTCGGGCTATGGCTACACCTTC.

V and J are TRBV7-6 and TRBJ2-7; TRBD1 agrees at 7 bases. V lost 1 base, J lost 0 bases, and 3 bases stayed unmatched. The CDR3 has 15 amino acids. CDR1 and CDR2 from the germline V gene are SGHVS and FNYEAQ. CDR3 DNA sequence: TGTGCCAGCAGCTTAGAGGCAGGGGGCTCCTACGAGCAGTACTTC. It encodes CASSLEAGGSYEQYF.

This chain connects TRBV5-1 to TRBJ2-7; the D gene is possibly TRBD1 (5 bases). Germline values: CDR1 SGHRS, CDR2 YFSETQ. CDR3 length: 14 residues. V lost 4 bases and J 2 bases, leaving 13 bases between the germline ends. CDR3 sequence (DNA): TGCGCCAGCAGCGCCACTACAGGTACCTACGAGCAGTACTTC. It yields the protein CASSATTGTYEQYF.

This chain joins TRBV7-9 and TRBJ1-5; 7 nucleotides line up with TRBD1. Looked up from germline, CDR1 is SEHNR and CDR2 is FQNEAQ (reference sequence). The CDR3 has 17 residues. J lost 0 bases, V lost 2 bases, and 7 bases had no gene match. The CDR3 DNA is TGTGCCAGCAGCTTATCACAGGGGACATATAGCAATCAGCCCCAGCATTTT. Protein product: CASSLSQGTYSNQPQHF.

The genes are TRBV28 and TRBJ1-5, with a weak D call TRBD1 (6 bases). The CDR3 is made up of 13 amino acids. Germline V gene data show CDR1 as MDHEN and CDR2 as SYDVKM. Trimming pared 3 bases from V and 6 bases from J, leaving 9 bases between. DNA for the CDR3: TGTGCCAGCAGTTTTCGAGGGGGTCAGCCCCAGCATTTT. This translates into CASSFRGGQPQHF. The whole variable domain, remainder taken from reference TRBV28 and TRBJ1-5, is DVKVTQSSRYLVKRTGEKVFLECVQDMDHENMFWYRQDPGLGLRLIYFSYDVKMKEKGDIPEGYSVSREKKERFSLILESASTNQTSMYLCASSFRGGQPQHFGDGTRLSIL.

V usage is TRBV2 and J usage is TRBJ1-2; no definite D call. V lost 8 bases, J lost 3 bases, and 19 bases lay in between. Per germline, CDR1 SNHLY and CDR2 FYNNEI. The CDR3 totals 15 residues. The CDR3, as DNA: TGTGCCAGCTTCACGACTCAAATTCGACACTATGGCTACACCTTC. This encodes CASFTTQIRHYGYTF.

This chain's CDR3 is CAWRQGTNQPQHF. DNA of the CDR3: TGTGCCTGGAGACAGGGGACAAATCAGCCCCAGCATTTT. The chain uses TRBV30 and TRBJ1-5, with 7 positions matching TRBD1. CDR1 is GTSNPN, CDR2 SVGIG, per germline (reference sequence). Germline trimming cut 3 bases from V and 4 bases from J; bases unmatched to any gene: 3. The CDR3 is 13 amino acids.

The chain links TRBV27 to TRBJ2-3, with TRBD2 identical over 10 bases. There are 16 residues in the CDR3. Germline V gene lookup returns CDR1 MNHEY and CDR2 SMNVEV (reference sequence). J gave up 2 bases and V 5 bases, and 7 bases lay outside the gene matches. The CDR3 DNA sequence: TGTGCCAGCAGTCCACGGACTAGCGGCGCCACAGATACGCAGTATTTT. It encodes CASSPRTSGATDTQYF.

The sample holds many counts of this clone. V is TRBV4-3 and J is TRBJ2-4, with 10 bases that match TRBD2. CDR1 and CDR2 from the germline V gene are LGHNA and YSLEER. This CDR3 region has 16 residues. V lost 1 base and J lost 7; bases outside the gene matches: 7. Here the CDR3 reads CASSQATSGNVNIQYF. CDR3 DNA sequence: TGCGCCAGCAGCCAAGCAACTAGCGGGAATGTGAACATTCAGTACTTC.

This clone was found once. The rearrangement links TRBV5-4 to TRBJ1-2, with 9 bases that match TRBD1. CDR1 and CDR2 from the germline V gene are SGHNT and YYREEE (reference sequence). The CDR3 has 16 amino acids. V shed 3 bases, J shed 4 bases, and the junction held 10 bases outside the gene matches. In DNA form, the CDR3 reads TGTGCCAGCAGCTCACGTTCGGGACAGGGTCTCTATGGCTACACCTTC. Protein product: CASSSRSGQGLYGYTF.

This clone was observed a single time. The chain links TRBV19 to TRBJ1-2; D unresolved. The CDR3 runs to 11 residues. Trimming took 6 bases from V and 3 from J, leaving 5 bases between them. The germline V gene encodes CDR1 LNHDA and CDR2 SQIVND (reference sequence). The CDR3 protein is CASRSYYGYTF. The CDR3 DNA reads TGTGCCAGTAGGTCATACTATGGCTACACCTTC.

This chain joins TRBV7-9 and TRBJ2-3, with D tentatively TRBD1 (5 bases). Trimming cost V 4 bases and J 6 bases, with 11 bases left between them. CDR3 length: 13 residues. The germline V gene encodes CDR1 SEHNR and CDR2 FQNEAQ (reference sequence). The CDR3 DNA reads as TGTGCCAGCAGCTACATCAGGGTGGATACGCAGTATTTT. It specifies CASSYIRVDTQYF.

CDR3 in amino acids: CASSLVRQGVNEKLFF. CDR3 nucleotide sequence: TGTGCCAGCAGCTTAGTACGGCAGGGTGTTAATGAAAAACTGTTTTTT. The chain links TRBV7-9 to TRBJ1-4, with a possible D match to TRBD1 (5 bases). This CDR3 region has 16 residues. V gave up 1 base and J gave up 4 bases, with 13 bases separating them. The V gene's germline CDR1 is SEHNR and CDR2 FQNEAQ (reference sequence).

The chain recombines TRBV7-2 with TRBJ1-4; D might be TRBD1 (5 bases). The CDR3 spans 15 residues. V lost 1 base to trimming and J lost 5 bases, with 11 bases between them. Looked up from germline, CDR1 is SGHTA and CDR2 is FQGNSA. The CDR3 sequence is CASSLGPRGNEKLFF. CDR3 DNA sequence: TGTGCCAGCAGCTTAGGCCCTCGGGGGAATGAAAAACTGTTTTTT.